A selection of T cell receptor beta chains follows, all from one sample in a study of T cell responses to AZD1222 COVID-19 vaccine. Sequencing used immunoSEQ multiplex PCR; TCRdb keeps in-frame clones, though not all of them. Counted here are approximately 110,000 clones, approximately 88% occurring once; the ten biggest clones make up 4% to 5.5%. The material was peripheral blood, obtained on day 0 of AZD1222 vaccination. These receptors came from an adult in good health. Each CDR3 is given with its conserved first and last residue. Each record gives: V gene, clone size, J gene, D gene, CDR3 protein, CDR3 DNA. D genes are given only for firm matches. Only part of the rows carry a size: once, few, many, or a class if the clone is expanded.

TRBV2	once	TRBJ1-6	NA	CASRDRRKPSSYNSPLHF	TGTGCCAGCAGGGACAGAAGAAAACCTAGCTCCTATAATTCACCCCTCCACTTT
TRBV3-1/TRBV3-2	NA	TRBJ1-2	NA	CASSQDPGIRGYTF	TGTGCCAGCAGCCAAGATCCAGGGATCCGTGGCTACACCTTC
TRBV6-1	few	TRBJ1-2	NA	CASSEYNNYGYTF	TGTGCCAGCAGTGAATACAACAACTATGGCTACACCTTC
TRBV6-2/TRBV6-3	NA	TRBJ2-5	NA	CASSRRGRQETQYF	TGTGCCAGCAGTAGGCGGGGGCGCCAAGAGACCCAGTACTTC
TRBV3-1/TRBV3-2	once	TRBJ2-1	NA	CASSRGGGPQFF	TGTGCCAGCAGCCGAGGGGGGGGACCGCAGTTCTTC
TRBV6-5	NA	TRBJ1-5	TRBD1	CASRPGQGSNQPQHF	TGTGCCAGCAGACCCGGACAGGGGAGCAATCAGCCCCAGCATTTT
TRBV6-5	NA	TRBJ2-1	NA	CASSYSNEQFF	TGTGCCAGCAGTTACTCAAATGAGCAGTTCTTC
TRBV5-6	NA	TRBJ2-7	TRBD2	CASNPPGGQNYEQYF	TGTGCCAGCAACCCCCCGGGGGGGCAGAACTACGAGCAGTACTTC
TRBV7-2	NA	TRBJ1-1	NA	CASSFLGGNTEAFF	TGTGCCAGCAGCTTTTTAGGAGGGAACACTGAAGCTTTCTTT
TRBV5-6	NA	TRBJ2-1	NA	CASSLGPVPGNEQFF	TGTGCCAGCAGCTTGGGTCCGGTGCCGGGTAATGAGCAGTTCTTC
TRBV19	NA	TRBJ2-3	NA	CASSGPRGSTDTQYF	TGTGCCAGTAGTGGTCCTCGGGGGAGCACAGATACGCAGTATTTT
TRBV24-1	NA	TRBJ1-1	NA	CATRDGGNGEAFF	TGTGCCACCCGGGACGGAGGAAATGGTGAAGCTTTCTTT